This entry lists 19 T cell receptor beta chains sequenced from one sample in a study of shared clonotypes between healthy human individuals. The assay was immunoSEQ multiplex PCR, and TCRdb's table has in-frame clones only and misses some. The sample yields some 2,100,000 clones, 95% seen once. Sequencing was performed on naive CD4+ T cells sorted from blood. Subset of the sample: CD45RA+ positively selected. These receptors came from a man between 18 and 29 years old in good health.

Of note for this clone: The same CDR3 also results from other DNA sequences found in this sample. The V gene is TRBV30, the J gene TRBJ1-6; 8 positions agree with TRBD1. The germline gives CDR1 GTSNPN, CDR2 SVGIG (reference sequence). With V trimmed by 2 bases and J by 14 bases, 5 bases remained unmatched. The CDR3 sequence is 12 residues long. The chain's CDR3 is CAWSRQGATLHF. For the CDR3, the DNA is TGTGCCTGGAGTAGGCAGGGGGCGACCCTCCACTTT.

The rearrangement joins TRBV13 to TRBJ1-3; D is unclear. V dropped 5 bases and J dropped 4 bases, with 9 bases sitting between them. The CDR3 spans 13 residues. CDR1 and CDR2 from the germline V gene are PRHDT and FYEKMQ (reference sequence). CDR3 bases: TGTGCCAGCAGCCGAGTGGGGGGAAACACCATATATTTT. Amino acids: CASSRVGGNTIYF. The variable domain in full, with the rest retrieved from reference TRBV13 and TRBJ1-3, is AAGVIQSPRHLIKEKRETATLKCYPIPRHDTVYWYQQGPGQDPQFLISFYEKMQSDKGSIPDRFSAQQFSDYHSELNMSSLELGDSALYFCASSRVGGNTIYFGEGSWLTVV.

The chain carries TRBV28 and TRBJ2-3, with TRBD2 identical over 9 bases. The CDR3 loop spans 15 amino acids. Per the germline V gene, CDR1 is MDHEN and CDR2 is SYDVKM. V dropped 4 bases and J dropped 3; count of bases not matched to a gene: 5. In DNA, the CDR3 is TGTGCCAGCAGTTCACGTAGCGGGAGAACAGATACGCAGTATTTT. Amino acid sequence: CASSSRSGRTDTQYF.

The chain uses TRBV9 and TRBJ1-1, with 11 bases lining up with TRBD1. Germline V gene sequence: CDR1 SGDLS, CDR2 YYNGEE. The J segment lost 11 bases and the V segment lost 0 bases, leaving 9 bases of the junction unmatched. The CDR3 runs to 15 residues. The CDR3 is CASSVEAGQGAHAFF. The CDR3, as DNA: TGTGCCAGCAGCGTAGAAGCAGGACAGGGGGCGCATGCTTTCTTT. The whole variable domain, filled in from reference TRBV9 and TRBJ1-1, reads DSGVTQTPKHLITATGQRVTLRCSPRSGDLSVYWYQQSLDQGLQFLIQYYNGEERAKGNILERFSAQQFPDLHSELNLSSLELGDSALYFCASSVEAGQGAHAFFGQGTRLTVV.

V and J are TRBV9 and TRBJ2-2; 7 bases match TRBD2. This CDR3 contains 15 residues. Germline CDR1 SGDLS, CDR2 YYNGEE. The J segment lost 6 bases and the V segment lost 0 bases, leaving 5 bases of the junction unmatched. The CDR3 nucleotides are TGTGCCAGCAGCGTAGGTGGGAGGGCTCCCGGGGAGCTGTTTTTT. Its translation is CASSVGGRAPGELFF.

The V call is TRBV2, the J call TRBJ2-1, with no clear D. The germline gives CDR1 SNHLY, CDR2 FYNNEI. CDR3 length: 11 amino acids. The V end was cut by 6 bases, the J end by 10 bases, with 10 bases between. The CDR3 sequence: CASRPELEQFF. CDR3 coding DNA: TGTGCCAGCAGACCAGAGTTGGAGCAGTTCTTC.

The V gene is TRBV28, the J gene TRBJ2-7; D is ambiguous. The CDR3 covers 14 residues. Per the germline V gene, CDR1 is MDHEN and CDR2 is SYDVKM. With 2 bases removed from V and 0 bases from J, the gap between germline ends came to 8 bases. CDR3: CASSLPSVSYEQYF. The CDR3 bases are TGTGCCAGCAGTTTACCCAGCGTCTCCTACGAGCAGTACTTC.

The chain links TRBV6-5 to TRBJ1-1; D may be TRBD1 (6 bases). The CDR3 runs 14 residues. Germline V gene sequence: CDR1 MNHEY, CDR2 SVGAGI. Trimming took 6 bases from V and 3 from J, leaving 14 bases between them. This CDR3 reads CASSRSGAYTEAFF. The CDR3 DNA is TGTGCCAGCAGCCGTTCGGGGGCCTACACTGAAGCTTTCTTT.

The chain uses TRBV27 and TRBJ2-3; TRBD1 matches at 9 bases. CDR1 MNHEY and CDR2 SMNVEV come from the germline V gene (reference sequence). With 6 bases clipped from V and 0 bases from J, the junction kept 7 bases outside the gene matches. This CDR3 contains 16 residues. CDR3 residues: CASSGDRDGSTDTQYF. In nucleotides, the CDR3 is TGTGCCAGCAGCGGGGACAGGGATGGGAGCACAGATACGCAGTATTTT.

This chain links TRBV19 with TRBJ2-7; tentatively, D is TRBD1 or TRBD2 (5 bases each). The CDR3 loop spans 14 amino acids. Trimming shortened V by 4 bases and J by 7 bases, and 17 bases separated the two germline ends. The germline CDR1 and CDR2 sequences are LNHDA and SQIVND (reference sequence). The DNA for the CDR3 is TGTGCCAGTAGTACCGGGACGTCCTACGGAGAGCAGTACTTC. As protein: CASSTGTSYGEQYF. Full variable domain (remainder filled in from reference TRBV19 and TRBJ2-7): DGGITQSPKYLFRKEGQNVTLSCEQNLNHDAMYWYRQDPGQGLRLIYYSQIVNDFQKGDIAEGYSVSREKKESFPLTVTSAQKNPTAFYLCASSTGTSYGEQYFGPGTRLTVT.

In regard to this clone: The same CDR3 can be traced to other DNA sequences in this sample. The rearrangement joins TRBV5-1 to TRBJ1-1; D is possibly TRBD1 (5 bases). Germline V gene sequence: CDR1 SGHRS, CDR2 YFSETQ. Trimming left V 4 bases short and J 0 bases short, with 10 bases between. The CDR3 length is 14 residues. The CDR3 loop reads CASSSDRLNTEAFF. CDR3 nucleotide sequence: TGCGCCAGCAGCAGCGACAGACTGAACACTGAAGCTTTCTTT.

The chain links TRBV18 to TRBJ2-7; tentatively, D is TRBD1 or TRBD2 (5 bases each). The CDR3 has 15 residues. CDR1 and CDR2 (germline): KGHSH, LQKENI. V was trimmed by 5 bases and J by 1 base, leaving 15 bases between them. This CDR3 is CASSTGTTVSYEQYF. The CDR3 DNA reads as TGTGCCAGCTCAACTGGGACGACAGTTTCCTACGAGCAGTACTTC.

The genes are TRBV6-6 and TRBJ1-6, with D unclear. CDR3 length: 13 amino acids. The V end lost 6 bases, the J end lost 5 bases, and 8 bases lay between the germline ends. Germline V gene data show CDR1 as MNHNY and CDR2 as SVGAGI (reference sequence). CDR3 sequence: CASRGADNSPLHF. In DNA form, the CDR3 reads TGTGCCAGCAGGGGCGCCGATAATTCACCCCTCCACTTT.

The CDR3, as DNA: TGCGCCAGCAGCCGTGGACAGGGCAACTATGGCTACACCTTC. It is translated as CASSRGQGNYGYTF. The chain employs TRBV4-1 and TRBJ1-2, with 8 positions matching TRBD1. This CDR3 has 14 residues. Germline V lookup: CDR1 MGHRA, CDR2 YSYEKL. Trimming took 4 bases from V and 2 from J; bases not matched to a gene: 3.

On this clone: This specimen includes other DNA sequences encoding the same CDR3. The rearrangement links TRBV30 to TRBJ2-5; D is ambiguous. Germline-derived CDR1 and CDR2 are GTSNPN and SVGIG (reference sequence). V lost 2 bases and J 2 bases, leaving 3 bases between the germline ends. The CDR3 contains 11 residues. CDR3 DNA: TGTGCCTGGAGTCAGCAAGAGACCCAGTACTTC. It specifies CAWSQQETQYF.

The chain links TRBV2 to TRBJ2-2, with 11 bases lining up with TRBD2. The ends lost 6 bases at V and 7 bases at J; junction bases unmatched: 10. Germline lookup yields CDR1 SNHLY and CDR2 FYNNEI. CDR3 length: 16 amino acids. The DNA of the CDR3 is TGTGCCAGCAGAATTACTAGCGGGAGTAGGAACGGGGAGCTGTTTTTT. It encodes CASRITSGSRNGELFF. Combining the CDR3 with reference TRBV2 and TRBJ2-2 gives the whole variable domain EPEVTQTPSHQVTQMGQEVILRCVPISNHLYFYWYRQILGQKVEFLVSFYNNEISEKSEIFDDQFSVERPDGSNFTLKIRSTKLEDSAMYFCASRITSGSRNGELFFGEGSRLTVL.

The J gene is TRBJ1-2, the V gene TRBV7-9, with no clear D. The germline CDR1 and CDR2 sequences are SEHNR and FQNEAQ (reference sequence). V lost 1 base and J 1 base, leaving 10 bases between the germline ends. CDR3 length: 15 residues. The CDR3 bases are TGTGCCAGCAGCTTAGGACCTCCAGTTAACTATGGCTACACCTTC. Translation: CASSLGPPVNYGYTF.

In this sample, this clone turned up once. V gene TRBV21-1 combines with J gene TRBJ2-7; the table assigns TRBD2, which was not confirmed against the DNA. TRBV21-1 is deemed a pseudogene. The CDR3 contains 14 residues. CDR3 amino acids: CASSIRERAYEQYF. In DNA form, the CDR3 reads TGTGCCAGCAGCATCCGGGAGCGGGCCTACGAGCAGTACTTC.

The genes are TRBV19 and TRBJ1-1; D is possibly TRBD1 (6 bases). This CDR3 spans 16 amino acids. Germline V lookup: CDR1 LNHDA, CDR2 SQIVND (reference sequence). The ends were cut back, 4 bases at V and 0 bases at J, with 15 bases in the middle. The CDR3 DNA sequence: TGTGCCAGTAGTACCCGGGGGCAAGGGGTGAACACTGAAGCTTTCTTT. Translating it yields CASSTRGQGVNTEAFF.